This is a list of T cell receptor beta chains from one sample in a study of blood T cell repertoires in COVID-19. Clones were read by immunoSEQ multiplex PCR, and TCRdb kept only the in-frame ones, dropping some. Seen here are about 220,000 clones, around 85% observed once, and the top ten hold approximately 2.3%. The source material was peripheral blood. These receptors all stem from a woman in her 70s with COVID-19, enrolled during active disease. Each CDR3 is given with its conserved first and last residue. Each record gives: CDR3 protein, J gene, V gene.

CASSPGAFYEQYF TRBJ2-7 TRBV18
CASSPAGRGSFGSYEQYF TRBJ2-7 TRBV11-2
CASSQTGGTEAFF TRBJ1-1 TRBV6-5
CASSLDRDHQPQHF TRBJ1-5 TRBV7-2
CASSPKPGINYGYTF TRBJ1-2 TRBV27
CASSQGVPSGSEQYF TRBJ2-7 TRBV4-2
CASSKGDYETGELFF TRBJ2-2 TRBV18
CASSPSLAQQGRDF TRBJ2-7 TRBV3-1/TRBV3-2
CASSQGTGETQYF TRBJ2-5 TRBV7-9
CASSLTGVREVTEAFF TRBJ1-1 TRBV5-1
CASSQGAGGGHDEQFF TRBJ2-1 TRBV4-3
CASSLGSGRGNSPLHF TRBJ1-6 TRBV5-1
CASSFLAGGPSNNEQFF TRBJ2-1 TRBV13
CASSPSGLAAARTGELFF TRBJ2-2 TRBV4-3
CASSIARASEKLFF TRBJ1-4 TRBV19
CASSSVFGTSFEQFF TRBJ2-1 TRBV6-2/TRBV6-3
CASSSLAYGYTF TRBJ1-2 TRBV5-5
CASSPSGGPGTEAFF TRBJ1-1 TRBV18
CASSQDALAGNEQFF TRBJ2-1 TRBV3-1/TRBV3-2
CSASGFELASHNSPLHF TRBJ1-6 TRBV20-1
CASSPLSREGYGYTF TRBJ1-2 TRBV7-2
CASSLSATNEKLFF TRBJ1-4 TRBV11-2
CASSAGGFHGYTF TRBJ1-2 TRBV6-5
CASSRQGANTEAFF TRBJ1-1 TRBV18
CASSVQGTQETQYF TRBJ2-5 TRBV9
CASSSGSSYNEQFF TRBJ2-1 TRBV3-1/TRBV3-2
CASSGRTQAGGNTIYF TRBJ1-3 TRBV11-2
CASSITRVAGQPQHF TRBJ1-5 TRBV19
CASSRDRGLSNQPQHF TRBJ1-5 TRBV19
CASRLSQAQRENTIYF TRBJ1-3 TRBV6-6
CSAGLAGTGELFF TRBJ2-2 TRBV29-1
CASSFSPRSEGTQYF TRBJ2-5 TRBV7-2
CASSLGDIERYGYTF TRBJ1-2 TRBV7-9
CASSSSTATNEKLFF TRBJ1-4 TRBV11-2
CASSPPQYF NA TRBV9
CASSPRLGQGGEKLFF TRBJ1-4 TRBV7-2
CASSSPPEREEQFF TRBJ2-1 TRBV28
CASSFLTGQETQYF TRBJ2-5 TRBV7-2